The T cell receptor (beta chain) described here comes from a study of tumour-infiltrating T cells in Burkitt lymphoma. Study overall: Productive clonality predicted overall and progression-free survival.

The repertoire was sequenced with immunoSEQ multiplex PCR; TCRdb's copy has only in-frame clones and lacks some. The table lists more than 12,000 clones, roughly 80% of them singletons. Germline assignment: CDR1 SEHNR and CDR2 FQNEAQ (reference sequence). The CDR3 consists of 15 residues. V was trimmed by 2 bases and J by 1 base, leaving 11 bases between them. The material sequenced was tumor tissue. This chain joins TRBV7-9 and TRBJ1-1; D may be TRBD1 (5 bases). This TCR derives from a human donor with diffuse large B-cell lymphoma. CDR3 nucleotides: TGTGCCAGCAGCTTAAAGATTGGACAGAACACTGAAGCTTTCTTT. Translation gives CASSLKIGQNTEAFF.